These 10 T cell receptor beta chains were sequenced from one sample in a study of CD8+CD57+ T cells in acquired aplastic anemia. TCR beta VDJ and CDR3 profiling used genomic DNA as template. TCRdb reprocessed the reads with MiXCR, giving one entry per CDR3 protein. Of about 270,000 distinct CDR3 sequences listed, 55% to 65% were seen once; the top ten hold approximately 8%. Sequenced input: sorted CD4+, CD8+, or CD8+CD57+ T cells (not recorded which) from PBMCs. These receptors were obtained from a human donor with severe aplastic anemia or a healthy control (not recorded which).

In DNA form, the CDR3 reads TGCAGTGCTAGGGGACAGGGGGGGGACACTGAAGCTTTCTTT. Its protein is CSARGQGGDTEAFF. The V call is TRBV20-1, the J call TRBJ1-1, with 11 nucleotides matching TRBD1. The CDR3 is made up of 14 amino acids. After removal of 3 bases from V and 3 bases from J, the junction contained 3 bases not matched to a gene. CDR1 is DFQATT, CDR2 SNEGSKA, per germline (reference sequence).

In this sample, this clonotype turned up once. The V call is TRBV25-1, the J call TRBJ2-7; D possibly matches TRBD1 or TRBD2 (6 bases each). Germline CDR1 MGHDK, CDR2 SYGVNS. The ends were cut back, 8 bases at V and 9 bases at J, with 23 bases in the middle. There are 14 residues in the CDR3. CDR3 amino acids: CASSPEGGYNGQYF. In DNA, the CDR3 is TGTGCCAGCTCACCGGAAGGGGGGTACAACGGGCAGTACTTC.

The J gene is TRBJ1-1, the V gene TRBV10-1, with D possibly being TRBD1 (6 bases). Germline CDR1 WNHNN, CDR2 SYGVQD (reference sequence). Trimming stripped 2 bases from V and 7 bases from J, with 20 bases between. This CDR3 spans 16 amino acids. The CDR3 here is CASSEGWDIKGGEAFF. For the CDR3, the DNA is TGCGCCAGCAGTGAGGGGTGGGACATCAAAGGAGGTGAAGCTTTCTTT.

This clonotype was seen ten or more times. The V call is TRBV19, the J call TRBJ2-6; D not resolved. In germline, CDR1 is LNHDA, CDR2 SQIVND (reference sequence). Trimming left V 8 bases short and J 0 bases short, with 8 bases between. CDR3 length: 14 amino acids. The CDR3: CASARPSGANVLTF. The CDR3, as DNA: TGTGCCAGTGCCCGACCCTCTGGGGCCAACGTCCTGACTTTC.

This sequence joins TRBV10-3 and TRBJ2-7, with TRBD1 matching over 8 bases. Germline V lookup: CDR1 ENHRY, CDR2 SYGVKD. CDR3 length: 14 amino acids. V gave up 8 bases and J gave up 2 bases; unmatched junction bases: 8. The CDR3: CAILEDRAPYEQYF. Here the CDR3 DNA reads TGTGCCATCCTCGAGGACAGGGCCCCCTACGAGCAGTACTTC.

The gene calls are TRBV5-6 and TRBJ1-1; possible D gene TRBD1, 5 bases. This CDR3 is built from 14 residues. CDR1 SGHDT and CDR2 YYEEEE come from the germline V gene. V was clipped by 5 bases and J by 2 bases, with 13 bases between them. CDR3 DNA: TGTGCCAGCAGGGTGGTGGGGGGAAACACTGAAGCTTTCTTT. Amino acid sequence: CASRVVGGNTEAFF.

The chain recombines TRBV6-5 with TRBJ2-2, with 7 bases identical to TRBD2. The V segment lost 2 bases and the J segment 10 bases; nucleotides outside the gene matches: 1. Germline values: CDR1 MNHEY, CDR2 SVGAGI. This CDR3 has 12 amino acids. The CDR3 DNA is TGTGCCAGCAGTTACCGGGGGGAGGAGCTGTTTTTT. Its translation is CASSYRGEELFF.

The chain recombines TRBV5-1 with TRBJ1-2; maybe TRBD1 (5 bases). V was pared by 4 bases and J by 0 bases, with 10 bases between. This CDR3 is built from 14 residues. CDR1 is SGHRS and CDR2 is YFSETQ in the germline V gene. CDR3 DNA: TGCGCCAGCAGCCTGGACACTTCTAACTATGGCTACACCTTC. It specifies CASSLDTSNYGYTF.

This clonotype appeared once. V is TRBV20-1 and J is TRBJ2-1, with D possibly matching TRBD2 (6 bases). V lost 3 bases, J lost 7 bases, and 19 bases lay in between. This CDR3 region has 15 residues. The germline V gene has CDR1 DFQATT and CDR2 SNEGSKA (reference sequence). Written as DNA, the CDR3 is TGCAGTGCTAGTGGGAGGCCGGGAAGCCTGAATGAGCAGTTCTTC. Its protein product is CSASGRPGSLNEQFF.

This chain uses TRBV12-3 or TRBV12-4 with TRBJ2-3; TRBD1 matches 10 bases. This CDR3 comprises 13 residues. The trim removed 8 bases at V and 5 bases at J, leaving 4 bases unmatched. The CDR3 DNA is TGTGCCAGCCCAGGACAGGGGGGAGATACGCAGTATTTT. This codes for CASPGQGGDTQYF.